This passage covers 22 T cell receptor beta chains from one sample sequenced in a study of T-cell memory formation after mild COVID-19. TCRdb fed the 5' RACE reads into MiXCR, producing one record per CDR3 protein. The data show over 400,000 distinct CDR3 sequences, about 22% seen once. Sequenced input: PBMCs or a T cell subset sorted from them (not recorded which). These receptors were collected from an adult woman who had mild COVID-19 (a few samples of this study predate the infection). Cell type and time point are not known.

This clonotype showed up just a few times. The chain combines TRBV4-2 with TRBJ2-1, with TRBD2 matching over 13 bases. The CDR3 loop spans 16 amino acids. Per germline, CDR1 LGHNA and CDR2 YNFKEQ. V lost 4 bases and J lost 6; bases outside the gene matches: 6. This CDR3 reads CASSRSGLAGPNEQFF. CDR3 coding DNA: TGTGCCAGCAGCCGCTCGGGACTAGCGGGACCCAATGAGCAGTTCTTC.

The chain is built from TRBV30 and TRBJ1-3, with 11 nucleotides matching TRBD1. Germline CDR1 and CDR2: GTSNPN and SVGIG (reference sequence). This CDR3 region has 14 residues. The ends lost 6 bases at V and 5 bases at J; junction bases unmatched: 6. CDR3 nucleotide sequence: TGTGCCTGTGGTGGACAGGGGGCGCGAAACACCATATATTTT. It specifies CACGGQGARNTIYF.

The J gene is TRBJ2-7, the V gene TRBV11-2; D might be TRBD2 (5 bases). Between the trimmed V and J ends, which lost 3 bases and 5 bases, there was a span of 11 bases. There are 13 residues in the CDR3. Germline V gene lookup returns CDR1 SGHAT and CDR2 FQNNGV. The CDR3 coding sequence is TGTGCCAGCAGCTTCTCGGGGTTCAACGAGCAGTACTTC. Translating it yields CASSFSGFNEQYF.

A few counts support this clonotype. V is TRBV7-9 and J is TRBJ2-1, with TRBD2 as a possible D gene (5 bases). CDR1 and CDR2 (germline): SEHNR, FQNEAQ (reference sequence). The germline V and J ends were trimmed by 5 bases and 4 bases, with 15 bases remaining between them. This CDR3 spans 15 amino acids. The CDR3 nucleotides are TGTGCCAGCAGCCCCGCGCGAGCGGAGTACAATGAGCAGTTCTTC. Protein: CASSPARAEYNEQFF.

This chain uses TRBV12-3 or TRBV12-4 with TRBJ2-2, with 10 bases that match TRBD1. There are 16 residues in the CDR3. After removal of 5 bases from V and 5 bases from J, the junction contained 8 bases not matched to a gene. This CDR3 reads CASSPPGQGLTGELFF. The CDR3 coding sequence is TGTGCCAGCAGTCCTCCGGGACAGGGGTTAACCGGGGAGCTGTTTTTT.

The chain carries TRBV12-3 or TRBV12-4 and TRBJ2-3; TRBD2 is a possible D gene (6 bases). The CDR3 is 14 residues long. Trimming removed 5 bases at V and 0 bases at J, with 9 bases between. The CDR3 DNA sequence: TGTGCCAGCAGTACTAGCAGGAGCACAGATACGCAGTATTTT. Translated: CASSTSRSTDTQYF.

The V gene is TRBV7-3, the J gene TRBJ2-2; D may be TRBD1 (5 bases). The ends were cut back, 5 bases at V and 4 bases at J, with 11 bases in the middle. The germline V gene encodes CDR1 SGHTA and CDR2 FQGTGA. This CDR3 has 14 amino acids. The chain's CDR3 is CASSVQGFTGELFF. The CDR3 DNA reads as TGTGCCAGCAGCGTCCAGGGATTCACCGGGGAGCTGTTTTTT. Based on the CDR3 plus reference TRBV7-3 and TRBJ2-2, the full variable domain is GAGVSQTPSNKVTEKGKYVELRCDPISGHTALYWYRQSLGQGPEFLIYFQGTGAADDSGLPNDRFFAVRPEGSVSTLKIQRTERGDSAVYLCASSVQGFTGELFFGEGSRLTVL.

In this sample, this clonotype turned up a few times. The chain combines TRBV29-1 with TRBJ2-7; D gene unclear. Per the germline V gene, CDR1 is SQVTM and CDR2 is ANQGSEA. V was trimmed by 4 bases and J by 6 bases, leaving 19 bases between them. This CDR3 has 14 residues. CDR3 protein: CSVGSTVPWGEQYF. The CDR3 nucleotides are TGCAGCGTTGGTTCTACCGTTCCTTGGGGCGAGCAGTACTTC.

The chain links TRBV4-1 to TRBJ2-2, with TRBD2 as a possible D gene (6 bases). Trimming took 9 bases from V and 5 from J, leaving 19 bases between them. The CDR3 has 15 residues. Germline CDR1 is MGHRA and CDR2 is YSYEKL. For the CDR3, the DNA is TGCGCCAGTCAAATCGGGAGAGCGGGTACCGGGGAGCTGTTTTTT. This sequence encodes CASQIGRAGTGELFF.

The CDR3 nucleotides are TGTGCCAGCAGTTACAGCGGTCAGGGGACCCAGTACTTC. Translated: CASSYSGQGTQYF. J is TRBJ2-5 and V is TRBV6-5, with D perhaps TRBD1 or TRBD2 (5 bases each). The CDR3 has 13 residues. V lost 2 bases and J lost 7, with 11 bases in between. Germline V CDR1 and CDR2: MNHEY, SVGAGI.

The rearrangement joins TRBV6-6 to TRBJ2-1; unclear D gene. CDR1 is MNHNY, CDR2 SVGAGI, per germline (reference sequence). This CDR3 has 12 residues. Trimming removed 2 bases at V and 8 bases at J, with 7 bases between. The CDR3 nucleotides are TGTGCCAGCAGTTACCTTTTTGATGAGCAGTTCTTC. Its protein is CASSYLFDEQFF.

This clonotype was found a few times. The gene calls are TRBV5-1 and TRBJ2-1; D gene ambiguous. The CDR3 consists of 13 residues. Per the germline V gene, CDR1 is SGHRS and CDR2 is YFSETQ. V gave up 2 bases and J gave up 7 bases, with 10 bases separating them. CDR3 DNA sequence: TGCGCCAGCAGCTTAGGCAGTGCTAATGAGCAGTTCTTC. It specifies CASSLGSANEQFF.

In this sample, this clonotype turned up a few times. The chain carries TRBV9 and TRBJ2-7; D is perhaps TRBD1 or TRBD2 (7 bases each). The CDR3 contains 14 residues. Trimming stripped 0 bases from V and 6 bases from J, with 13 bases between. Looked up from germline, CDR1 is SGDLS and CDR2 is YYNGEE. The CDR3 protein is CASSVGEGAGEQYF. The CDR3 coding sequence is TGTGCCAGCAGCGTAGGGGAGGGGGCAGGCGAGCAGTACTTC.

This chain joins TRBV11-3 and TRBJ2-3; 10 bases agree with TRBD2. V shed 2 bases, J shed 6 bases, and the junction held 5 bases outside the gene matches. The CDR3 extends over 15 amino acids. CDR1 is SGHNT, CDR2 YENEEA, per germline. CDR3 residues: CASSLSRAGGDTQYF. The CDR3 nucleotides are TGTGCCAGCAGCTTATCCCGAGCGGGAGGGGATACGCAGTATTTT.

This clonotype has just a few counts. The chain links TRBV5-1 to TRBJ1-1, with TRBD1 matching over 8 bases. The J segment lost 5 bases and the V segment lost 0 bases, leaving 9 bases of the junction unmatched. Looked up from germline, CDR1 is SGHRS and CDR2 is YFSETQ. CDR3 length: 16 amino acids. The CDR3: CASSLVSTGAVTEAFF. The CDR3 nucleotides are TGCGCCAGCAGCTTGGTCTCGACAGGGGCGGTTACTGAAGCTTTCTTT.

The chain uses TRBV2 and TRBJ2-1; 8 bases are shared with TRBD2. V was pared by 8 bases and J by 8 bases, with 14 bases of the junction left unmatched. This CDR3 has 15 amino acids. Germline V gives CDR1 SNHLY, CDR2 FYNNEI. The CDR3: CASLPNGLAMDEQFF. DNA of the CDR3: TGTGCCAGCCTTCCCAACGGACTAGCAATGGATGAGCAGTTCTTC.

There are many counts of this clonotype. The V and J genes are TRBV10-3 and TRBJ2-7; no reliable D call. This CDR3 is built from 14 residues. Trimming took off 0 bases at V and 2 bases at J, with 8 bases between the two ends. Germline CDR1 is ENHRY and CDR2 is SYGVKD. The CDR3 loop reads CAISESWAAYEQYF. CDR3 nucleotide sequence: TGTGCCATCAGTGAGTCGTGGGCCGCCTACGAGCAGTACTTC.

This clonotype was counted only a few times. The CDR3 loop is CASSLGGAGRELPHPGSSYNEQFF. The CDR3 nucleotides are TGTGCCAGCAGCTTAGGCGGGGCGGGTAGGGAGTTGCCCCACCCGGGTAGCTCCTACAATGAGCAGTTCTTC. This chain connects TRBV7-6 to TRBJ2-1; possibly TRBD2 for D (6 bases). Germline CDR1 and CDR2: SGHVS and FNYEAQ. V lost 1 base and J 0 bases, leaving 34 bases between the germline ends. The CDR3 extends over 24 amino acids.

This sequence joins TRBV5-1 and TRBJ1-2, with 8 bases aligning to TRBD1. The CDR3 runs 13 residues. V lost 1 base and J lost 8; bases outside the gene matches: 4. The V gene's germline CDR1 is SGHRS and CDR2 YFSETQ. The CDR3 coding sequence is TGCGCCAGCAGCTTGCACAGGGGGGGAGGCTACACCTTC. This gives the protein CASSLHRGGGYTF.

A single count supports this clonotype. The chain links TRBV12-3 or TRBV12-4 to TRBJ1-1; D gene uncertain. The V gene lost 2 bases and the J gene lost 7 bases, with 11 bases spanning the gap. This CDR3 region has 13 residues. The CDR3 region is CASSLHSSLEAFF. As DNA, the CDR3 is TGTGCCAGCAGTTTACATTCCTCGCTTGAAGCTTTCTTT.

The chain uses TRBV12-3 or TRBV12-4 and TRBJ2-1, with 12 bases identical to TRBD2. The junction had 8 bases not matched to a gene; V was cut back by 8 bases and J by 0 bases. This CDR3 region has 17 residues. CDR3 region: CASSGTSGWSSYNEQFF. As DNA, the CDR3 is TGTGCCAGCTCCGGGACTAGCGGGTGGAGCTCCTACAATGAGCAGTTCTTC.

The chain has TRBV29-1 and TRBJ1-1, with 7 positions matching TRBD1. This CDR3 has 12 amino acids. V dropped 3 bases and J dropped 11; count of bases not matched to a gene: 9. Looked up from germline, CDR1 is SQVTM and CDR2 is ANQGSEA. This chain's CDR3 is CSVDQVGGDAFF. The CDR3 bases are TGCAGCGTTGACCAGGTAGGGGGCGACGCTTTCTTT.